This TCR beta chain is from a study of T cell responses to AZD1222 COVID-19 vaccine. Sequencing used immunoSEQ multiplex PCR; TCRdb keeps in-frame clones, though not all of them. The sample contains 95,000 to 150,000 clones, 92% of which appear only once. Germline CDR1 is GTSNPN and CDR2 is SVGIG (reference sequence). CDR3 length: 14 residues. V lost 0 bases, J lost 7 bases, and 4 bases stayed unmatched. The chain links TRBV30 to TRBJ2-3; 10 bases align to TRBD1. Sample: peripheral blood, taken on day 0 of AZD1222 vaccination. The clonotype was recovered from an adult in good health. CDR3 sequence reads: CAWSVGTGANTQYF. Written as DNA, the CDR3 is TGTGCCTGGAGTGTAGGGACAGGGGCGAATACGCAGTATTTT.